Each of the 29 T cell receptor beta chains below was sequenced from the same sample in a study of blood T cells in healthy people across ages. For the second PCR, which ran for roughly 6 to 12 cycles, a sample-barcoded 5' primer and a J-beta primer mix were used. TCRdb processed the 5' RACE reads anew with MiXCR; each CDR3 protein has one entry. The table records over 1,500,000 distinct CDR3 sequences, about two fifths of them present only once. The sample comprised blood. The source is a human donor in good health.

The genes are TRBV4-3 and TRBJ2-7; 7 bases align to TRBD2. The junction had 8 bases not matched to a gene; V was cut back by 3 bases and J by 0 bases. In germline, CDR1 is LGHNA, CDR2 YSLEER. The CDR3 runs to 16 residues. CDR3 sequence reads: CASSHIPGLSSYEQYF. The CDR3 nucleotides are TGCGCCAGCAGCCATATACCGGGACTAAGCTCCTACGAGCAGTACTTC.

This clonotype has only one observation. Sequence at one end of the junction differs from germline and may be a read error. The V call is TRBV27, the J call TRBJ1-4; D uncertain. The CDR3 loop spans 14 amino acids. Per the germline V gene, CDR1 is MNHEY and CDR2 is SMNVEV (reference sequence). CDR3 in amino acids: CANSLLNGAEKLFF. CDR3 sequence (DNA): TGTGCCAACAGTCTATTGAACGGAGCTGAAAAACTGTTTTTT.

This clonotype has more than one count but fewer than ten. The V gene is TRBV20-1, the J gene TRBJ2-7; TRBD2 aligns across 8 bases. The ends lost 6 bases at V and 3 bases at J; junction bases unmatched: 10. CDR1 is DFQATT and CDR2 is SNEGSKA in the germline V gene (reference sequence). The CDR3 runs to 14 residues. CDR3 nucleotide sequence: TGCAGTGCCCCCCGTTTAGCGGGAATCTACGAGCAGTACTTC. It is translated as CSAPRLAGIYEQYF.

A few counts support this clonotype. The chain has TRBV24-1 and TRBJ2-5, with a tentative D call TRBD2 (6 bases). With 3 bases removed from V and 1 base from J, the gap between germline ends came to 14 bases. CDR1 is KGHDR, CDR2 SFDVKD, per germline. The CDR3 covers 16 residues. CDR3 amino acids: CATSDSRRGAQETQYF. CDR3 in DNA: TGTGCCACCAGTGATAGCCGGCGGGGAGCCCAAGAGACCCAGTACTTC.

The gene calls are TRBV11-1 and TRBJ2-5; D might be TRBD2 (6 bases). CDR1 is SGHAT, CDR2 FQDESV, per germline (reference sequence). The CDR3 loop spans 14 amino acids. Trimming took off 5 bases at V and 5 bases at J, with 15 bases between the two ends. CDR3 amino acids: CASSHREQVETQYF. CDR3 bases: TGTGCCAGCAGCCACCGGGAGCAGGTCGAGACCCAGTACTTC.

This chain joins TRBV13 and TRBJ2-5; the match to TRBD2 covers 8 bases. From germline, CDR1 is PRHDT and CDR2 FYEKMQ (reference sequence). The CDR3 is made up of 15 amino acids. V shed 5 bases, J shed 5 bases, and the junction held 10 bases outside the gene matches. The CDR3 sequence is CASSPESGGGETQYF. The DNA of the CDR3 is TGTGCCAGCAGCCCAGAAAGCGGGGGTGGTGAGACCCAGTACTTC.

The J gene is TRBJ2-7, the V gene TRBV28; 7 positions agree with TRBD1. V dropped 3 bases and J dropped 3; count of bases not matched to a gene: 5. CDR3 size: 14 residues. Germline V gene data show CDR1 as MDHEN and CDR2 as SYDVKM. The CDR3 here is CASSFLDRFYEQYF. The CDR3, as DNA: TGTGCCAGCAGTTTCCTGGACAGGTTCTACGAGCAGTACTTC.

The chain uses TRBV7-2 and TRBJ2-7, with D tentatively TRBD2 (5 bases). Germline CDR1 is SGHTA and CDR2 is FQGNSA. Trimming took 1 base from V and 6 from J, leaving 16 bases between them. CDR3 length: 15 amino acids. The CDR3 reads CASSLERGLSAEQYF. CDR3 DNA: TGTGCCAGCAGCTTAGAGAGAGGGCTCTCGGCCGAGCAGTACTTC.

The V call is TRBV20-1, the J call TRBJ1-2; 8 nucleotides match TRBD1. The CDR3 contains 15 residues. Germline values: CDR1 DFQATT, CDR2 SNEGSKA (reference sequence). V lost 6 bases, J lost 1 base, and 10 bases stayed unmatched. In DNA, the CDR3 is TGCAGTGCGGAGGGGACAGGACACGATAACTATGGCTACACCTTC. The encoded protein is CSAEGTGHDNYGYTF.

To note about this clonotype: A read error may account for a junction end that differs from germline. The CDR3 DNA reads TGTGCCGGCAGCTCTCAGGGGTATGGCTACACCTTC. Its protein is CAGSSQGYGYTF. The chain couples TRBV7-2 to TRBJ1-2; the D gene is possibly TRBD1 (6 bases). The germline gives CDR1 SGHTA, CDR2 FQGNSA. CDR3 length equals 12 residues.

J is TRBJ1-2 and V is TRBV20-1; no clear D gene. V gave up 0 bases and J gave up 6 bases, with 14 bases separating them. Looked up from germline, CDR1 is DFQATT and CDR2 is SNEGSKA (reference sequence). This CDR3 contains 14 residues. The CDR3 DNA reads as TGCAGTGCTAGAGATGCGCGGAGGTGGGATGGCTACACCTTC. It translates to CSARDARRWDGYTF.

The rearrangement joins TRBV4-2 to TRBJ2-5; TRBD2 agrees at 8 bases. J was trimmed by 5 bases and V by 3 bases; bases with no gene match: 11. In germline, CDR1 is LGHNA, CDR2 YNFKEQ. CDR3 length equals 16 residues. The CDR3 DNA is TGTGCCAGCAGCCAGTACGGGGGGGCCTCCGGGGAGACCCAGTACTTC. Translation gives CASSQYGGASGETQYF.

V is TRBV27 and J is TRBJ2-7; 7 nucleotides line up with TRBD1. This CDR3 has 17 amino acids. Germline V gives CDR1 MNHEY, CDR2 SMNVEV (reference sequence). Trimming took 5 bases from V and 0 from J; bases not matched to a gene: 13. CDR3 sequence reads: CASSVLSLRDSSYEQYF. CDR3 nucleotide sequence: TGTGCCAGCAGTGTACTTTCTCTCCGGGACAGCTCCTACGAGCAGTACTTC.

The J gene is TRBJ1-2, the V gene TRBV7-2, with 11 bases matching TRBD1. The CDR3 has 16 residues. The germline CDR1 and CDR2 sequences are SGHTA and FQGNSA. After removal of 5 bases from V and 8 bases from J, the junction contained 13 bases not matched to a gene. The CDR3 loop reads CASSPDRGPVWGGYTF. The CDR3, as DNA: TGTGCCAGCAGCCCGGACAGGGGGCCCGTTTGGGGGGGCTACACCTTC.

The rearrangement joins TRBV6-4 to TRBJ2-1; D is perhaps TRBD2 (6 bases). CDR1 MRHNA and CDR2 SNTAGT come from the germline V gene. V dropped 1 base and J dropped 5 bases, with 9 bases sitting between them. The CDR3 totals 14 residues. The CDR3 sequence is CASSDFGRNNEQFF. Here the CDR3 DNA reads TGTGCCAGCAGTGACTTCGGGAGAAACAATGAGCAGTTCTTC.

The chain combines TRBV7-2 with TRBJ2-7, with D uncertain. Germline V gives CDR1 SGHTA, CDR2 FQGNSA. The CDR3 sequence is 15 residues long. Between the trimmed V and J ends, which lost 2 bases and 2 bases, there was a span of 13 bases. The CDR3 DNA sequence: TGTGCCAGCAGCTTACATCACGGCAGCCCCTACGAGCAGTACTTC. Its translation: CASSLHHGSPYEQYF.

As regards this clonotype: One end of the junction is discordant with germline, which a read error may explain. The CDR3 DNA follows: TGCGGCGTTGCAATTGTACAGGGCCTACCTTCCTACGAGCAGTACTTC. Its protein product is CGVAIVQGLPSYEQYF. V and J are TRBV29-1 and TRBJ2-7; D perhaps matches TRBD1 (6 bases). Per germline, CDR1 SQVTM and CDR2 ANQGSEA. This CDR3 has 16 residues.

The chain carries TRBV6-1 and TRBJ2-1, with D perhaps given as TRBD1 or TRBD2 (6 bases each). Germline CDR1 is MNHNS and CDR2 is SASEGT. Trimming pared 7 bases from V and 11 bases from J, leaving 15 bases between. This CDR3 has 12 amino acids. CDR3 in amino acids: CASTQGGLKQFF. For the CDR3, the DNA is TGTGCCAGCACTCAAGGGGGACTTAAGCAGTTCTTC.

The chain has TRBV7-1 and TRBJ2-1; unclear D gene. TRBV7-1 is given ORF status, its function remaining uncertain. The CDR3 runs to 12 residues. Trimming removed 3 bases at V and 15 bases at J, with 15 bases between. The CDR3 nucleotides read TGTGCCAGCAGCTCTCTGGATGGGTGGGGGTTCTTC. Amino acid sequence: CASSSLDGWGFF.

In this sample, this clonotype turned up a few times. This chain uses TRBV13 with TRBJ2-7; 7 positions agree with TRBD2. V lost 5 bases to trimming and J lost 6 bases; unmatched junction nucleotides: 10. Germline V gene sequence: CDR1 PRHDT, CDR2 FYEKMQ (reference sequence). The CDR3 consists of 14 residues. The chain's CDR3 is CASSPGLMIREQYF. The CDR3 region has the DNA TGTGCCAGCAGCCCGGGACTAATGATCCGCGAGCAGTACTTC. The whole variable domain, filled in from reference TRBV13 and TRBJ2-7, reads AAGVIQSPRHLIKEKRETATLKCYPIPRHDTVYWYQQGPGQDPQFLISFYEKMQSDKGSIPDRFSAQQFSDYHSELNMSSLELGDSALYFCASSPGLMIREQYFGPGTRLTVT.

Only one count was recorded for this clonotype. The CDR3 region is CASRQLAGVSYEQYF. The CDR3, as DNA: TGCGCCAGCAGACAACTAGCGGGGGTTTCCTACGAGCAGTACTTC. The V call is TRBV4-1, the J call TRBJ2-7, with 11 bases fitting TRBD2. The CDR3 loop spans 15 amino acids. J lost 1 base, V lost 6 bases, and 5 bases had no gene match. From germline, CDR1 is MGHRA and CDR2 YSYEKL.

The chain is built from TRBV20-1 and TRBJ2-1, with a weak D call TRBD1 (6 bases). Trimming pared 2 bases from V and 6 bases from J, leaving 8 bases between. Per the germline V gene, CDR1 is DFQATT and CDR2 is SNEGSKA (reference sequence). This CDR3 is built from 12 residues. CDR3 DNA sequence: TGCAGTGCTAGAAGGGACACCAATGAGCAGTTCTTC. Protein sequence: CSARRDTNEQFF.

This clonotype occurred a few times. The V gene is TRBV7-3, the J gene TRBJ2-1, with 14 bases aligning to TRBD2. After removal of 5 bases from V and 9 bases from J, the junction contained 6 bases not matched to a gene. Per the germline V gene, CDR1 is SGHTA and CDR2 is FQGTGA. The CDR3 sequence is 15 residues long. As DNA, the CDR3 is TGTGCCAGCAGCGCGACTAGCGGGGGGGCGTTTGAGCAGTTCTTC. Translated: CASSATSGGAFEQFF.

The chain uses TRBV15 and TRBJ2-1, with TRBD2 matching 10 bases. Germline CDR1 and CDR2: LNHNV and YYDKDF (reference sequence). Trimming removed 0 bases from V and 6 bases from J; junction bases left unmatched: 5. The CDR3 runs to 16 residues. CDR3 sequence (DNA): TGTGCCACCAGCAGAGATCCGGCTAGCGGGGGCAATGAGCAGTTCTTC. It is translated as CATSRDPASGGNEQFF.

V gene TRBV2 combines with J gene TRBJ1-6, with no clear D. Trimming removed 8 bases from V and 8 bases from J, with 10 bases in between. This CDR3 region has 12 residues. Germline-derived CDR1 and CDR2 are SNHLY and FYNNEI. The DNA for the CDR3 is TGTGCCAGCCAGGCTGATGATTCACCCCTCCACTTT. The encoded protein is CASQADDSPLHF.

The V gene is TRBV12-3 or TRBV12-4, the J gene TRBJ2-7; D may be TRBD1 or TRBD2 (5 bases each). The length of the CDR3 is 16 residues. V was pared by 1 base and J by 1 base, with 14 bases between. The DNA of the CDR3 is TGTGCCAGCAGTTTAGAAGAGGGGCGAACATCCTACGAGCAGTACTTC. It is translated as CASSLEEGRTSYEQYF.

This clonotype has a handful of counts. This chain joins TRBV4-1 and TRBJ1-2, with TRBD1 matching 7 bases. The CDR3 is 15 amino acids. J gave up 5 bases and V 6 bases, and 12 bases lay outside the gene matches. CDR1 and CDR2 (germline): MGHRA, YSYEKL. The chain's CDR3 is CASRAPGQRNYGYTF. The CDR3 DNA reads TGCGCCAGCAGGGCTCCGGGACAGCGAAATTATGGCTACACCTTC.

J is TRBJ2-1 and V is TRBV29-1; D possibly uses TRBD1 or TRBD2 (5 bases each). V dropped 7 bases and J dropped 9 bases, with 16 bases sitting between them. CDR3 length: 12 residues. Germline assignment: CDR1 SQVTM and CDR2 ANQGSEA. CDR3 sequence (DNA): TGCAGCGAGGGGAGCAGGGCGAGTGAGCAGTTCTTC. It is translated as CSEGSRASEQFF.

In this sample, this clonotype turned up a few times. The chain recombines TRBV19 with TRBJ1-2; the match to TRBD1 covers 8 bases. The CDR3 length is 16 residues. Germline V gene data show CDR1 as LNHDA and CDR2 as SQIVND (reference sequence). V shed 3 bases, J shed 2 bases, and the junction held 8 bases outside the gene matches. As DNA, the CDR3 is TGTGCCAGTAGTATGGGGCGTCAGGGGGCCAACTATGGCTACACCTTC. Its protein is CASSMGRQGANYGYTF.